Listed below are T cell receptor beta chains from one sample, sequenced in a study of blood T cell repertoires in COVID-19. The protocol was immunoSEQ multiplex PCR, while the TCRdb copy is restricted to in-frame clones and leaves out a portion. The repertoire holds about 150,000 clones, roughly nine tenths seen once, with approximately 2.8% in the top ten. Source material: peripheral blood. The receptors originated from a woman aged 55-75 years with active COVID-19. Each CDR3 is given with its conserved first and last residue. Fields, in order: V gene, J gene, clone size, D gene, CDR3 DNA, CDR3 protein. The D gene is left open where the match is weak. Clone size is given for some rows only: seen once, a few or many times, or a class if the clone is expanded.

TRBV28,TRBJ2-3,NA,TRBD1,TGTGCCAGCAGTCCCCCGGACAGGATGAGTACGCAGTATTTT,CASSPPDRMSTQYF
TRBV6-4,TRBJ2-7,few,TRBD2,TGTGCCAGCAGTGACTGGAAACGGAGCGGGGCCTCTCACGAGCAGTACTTC,CASSDWKRSGASHEQYF
TRBV5-1,TRBJ1-4,NA,TRBD1,TGCGCCAGCTCACTACAGGGGCGCACAACTAATGAAAAACTGTTTTTT,CASSLQGRTTNEKLFF
TRBV11-3,TRBJ2-1,once,NA,TGTGCCAGCTCTAGAGGAGGGTGGGAGCAGTTCTTC,CASSRGGWEQFF
TRBV4-3,TRBJ2-2,NA,NA,TGCGCCAGCAGCCAGCAGAGGGGGATCGGGGAGCTGTTTTTT,CASSQQRGIGELFF
TRBV25-1,TRBJ1-2,few,NA,TGTGCCAGCAGTTTGGGAGATTATGGCTACACCTTC,CASSLGDYGYTF
TRBV4-3,TRBJ2-1,NA,NA,TGCGCCAGCAGCCCGAACGGGGACAATGAGCAGTTCTTC,CASSPNGDNEQFF
TRBV19,TRBJ2-1,NA,TRBD2,TGTGCCAGTAGTGCCAAAACTAGCGGGAAGGGGGTTGGGCAGTTCTTC,CASSAKTSGKGVGQFF
TRBV10-2,TRBJ2-7,NA,NA,TGCGCCAGCAGTGATAGTGGGCCGGACGAGCAGTACTTC,CASSDSGPDEQYF
TRBV7-3,TRBJ1-5,NA,TRBD1,TGTGCCACCTCGGACAGGGGGAGCAATCAGCCCCAGCATTTT,CATSDRGSNQPQHF
TRBV14,TRBJ2-3,NA,NA,TGTGCCAGCAGCCTTGGGGGGAGCCCGGGGCGGGATACGCAGTATTTT,CASSLGGSPGRDTQYF
TRBV7-9,TRBJ2-7,few,TRBD1,TGTGCCAGCAGCCGGGACAGGGGGACTAACGAGCAGTACTTC,CASSRDRGTNEQYF
TRBV5-1,TRBJ1-6,NA,TRBD1,TGCGCCAGCCGAACAAAACAGGGGGCGAATTCACCCCTCCACTTT,CASRTKQGANSPLHF
TRBV24-1,TRBJ2-3,NA,NA,TGTGCCACCAGCTCCCTAGCAGATACGCAGTATTTT,CATSSLADTQYF
TRBV4-2,TRBJ2-2,NA,NA,TGTGCCAGCAGCCAAGATCGACGGAGGGGACCCCTTAAAGCCGGGGAGCTGTTTTTT,CASSQDRRRGPLKAGELFF
TRBV15,TRBJ2-6,few,NA,TGTGCCACCAGCAGACTACAGGGCTCTGGGGCCAACGTCCTGACTTTC,CATSRLQGSGANVLTF
TRBV7-9,TRBJ2-5,NA,TRBD1,TGTGCCAGCAGCTTAGCGGACAGGTTGTACCAAGAGACCCAGTACTTC,CASSLADRLYQETQYF
TRBV25-1,TRBJ1-3,NA,NA,TGTGCCAGCAGTGAAGGGACTTACTCTGGAAACACCATATATTTT,CASSEGTYSGNTIYF
TRBV6-5,TRBJ1-6,NA,NA,TGTGCCAGCAGACCTGACTTATATAATTCACCCCTCCACTTT,CASRPDLYNSPLHF
TRBV7-8,TRBJ2-1,NA,TRBD2,TGTGCCAGCAGCTTGCGCTGGACTAGAGCCAATGAGCAGTTCTTC,CASSLRWTRANEQFF
TRBV14,TRBJ2-7,once,TRBD2,TGTGCCAGCAGCCAAGTCTGGACTAGCGGGGCCTACGAGCAGTACTTC,CASSQVWTSGAYEQYF
TRBV3-1/TRBV3-2,TRBJ2-2,once,TRBD1,TGTGCCAGCAGCCAGGGACAGGGGGTTACCGGGGAGCTGTTTTTT,CASSQGQGVTGELFF
TRBV27,TRBJ2-7,NA,NA,TGTGCCAGCAGTCTCGGGAGAGCTGAAGGGGAGCAGTACTTC,CASSLGRAEGEQYF
TRBV5-1,TRBJ1-2,NA,TRBD1,TGCGCCAGCAGTTCGGGGACAGGGACCAACTATGGCTACACCTTC,CASSSGTGTNYGYTF
TRBV18,TRBJ1-3,NA,NA,TGTGCCAGCTCACCTCAGAGGGGGACGCACACTGGAAACACCATATATTTT,CASSPQRGTHTGNTIYF
TRBV18,TRBJ1-6,NA,NA,TGTGCCAGCTCAGCCCTCAAGGAGAATAATTCACCCCTCCACTTT,CASSALKENNSPLHF
TRBV24-1,TRBJ2-3,NA,TRBD2,TGTGCCACCAGTGATTCTATTCGGCGGGGGGTTGGTACAGATACGCAGTATTTT,CATSDSIRRGVGTDTQYF
TRBV4-1,TRBJ1-6,NA,TRBD1,TGCGCCAGCAGCCCAGGGGGCGCGTATAATTCACCCCTCCACTTT,CASSPGGAYNSPLHF
TRBV25-1,TRBJ1-1,once,NA,TGTGCCAGCAGTGAAGGGGGGAGGGGGAACTCTGAAGCTTTCTTT,CASSEGGRGNSEAFF
TRBV7-8,TRBJ2-7,NA,TRBD1,TGTGCCAGCAGCTTAGTAGGGACAGGGGTAGGGCAGCAGTACTTC,CASSLVGTGVGQQYF
TRBV27,TRBJ1-5,NA,NA,TGTGCCAGCAGTTTCTTTGCGGATCAGCCCCAGCATTTT,CASSFFADQPQHF
TRBV27,TRBJ1-2,NA,TRBD1,TGTGCCAGCAGTTCCCCCGGGACAGGTTTTTATGGCTACACCTTC,CASSSPGTGFYGYTF
TRBV7-9,TRBJ1-3,NA,NA,TGTGCCAGCAGCTTAAGCCAGGGTTACGGGCGATACACCATATATTTT,CASSLSQGYGRYTIYF
TRBV9,TRBJ2-1,NA,NA,TGTGCCAGCAGCGTAGAACCTACCTACAATGAGCAGTTCTTC,CASSVEPTYNEQFF
TRBV24-1,TRBJ2-5,once,NA,TGTGCCACCAGTGATTCACAGGGATGGAAAGAGACCCAGTACTTC,CATSDSQGWKETQYF
TRBV28,TRBJ2-1,NA,NA,TGTGCCAGCAGGTCCCAGGGTAGCTCCTACAATGAGCAGTTCTTC,CASRSQGSSYNEQFF
TRBV5-6,TRBJ1-1,few,NA,TGTGCCAGCAGCTTGTTGGGAGAGGGGAACACTGAAGCTTTCTTT,CASSLLGEGNTEAFF
TRBV9,TRBJ1-5,NA,NA,TGTGCCAGCAGCGTAGGAGGGGGTTACCAGCCCCAGCATTTT,CASSVGGGYQPQHF
TRBV3-1/TRBV3-2,TRBJ2-1,NA,NA,TGTGCCAGCAGCCTGAACCCTAGTAATGAGCAGTTCTTC,CASSLNPSNEQFF
TRBV9,TRBJ2-7,NA,TRBD2,TGTGCCAGCAGCGCCCAACCGGGGACTAGCGGACCACCCTACGAGCAGTACTTC,CASSAQPGTSGPPYEQYF
TRBV15,TRBJ2-2,NA,TRBD2,TGTGCCACCAGCAGGCCCGGTAGCGGGAGGGGCACCGGGGAGCTGTTTTTT,CATSRPGSGRGTGELFF
TRBV7-9,TRBJ2-7,few,NA,TGTGCCAGCAGCAAATTGGGGCAGTCCTACGAGCAGTACTTC,CASSKLGQSYEQYF
TRBV19,TRBJ2-7,NA,TRBD2,TGTGCCAGTAGGCCCTCTAGCGGCGTGACCTACGAGCAGTACTTC,CASRPSSGVTYEQYF
TRBV5-4,TRBJ2-1,NA,TRBD1,TGTGCCAGCAGCTTTGGAGGACAGGTATACAATGAGCAGTTCTTC,CASSFGGQVYNEQFF
TRBV9,TRBJ2-7,NA,TRBD1,TGTGCCAGCAGCGCAACAGGGGCGGCCTACGAGCAGTACTTC,CASSATGAAYEQYF
TRBV6-2/TRBV6-3,TRBJ2-5,NA,TRBD2,TGTGCCAGCAGTTTTCCGGGACTAGCGGGCGGGGAGACCCAGTACTTC,CASSFPGLAGGETQYF